This entry concerns a single TCR beta chain. The template was RNA from unsorted bulk tissue. TCRbeta libraries were built with three rounds of nested PCR, modified from ARM-PCR. Each CDR3 protein is one row after TCRdb ran MiXCR on the multiplex PCR reads. Of about 79,000 distinct CDR3 sequences detected, roughly 72% appear once; the ten largest clones hold about 9.5%. These data belong to a study of tumor and adjacent non-tumor tissue in lung cancer. Turning to the study itself: The patients, some ten men and 4 or 5 women, were roughly 30 to 80 with stage I to III disease.

The V gene's germline CDR1 is SQVTM and CDR2 ANQGSEA. The CDR3 is 19 amino acids. The sequence came from a woman aged 35 to 49 with non-small cell lung cancer. This chain joins TRBV29-1 and TRBJ2-5; 16 bases align to TRBD2. Sequenced material: lung tumor tissue. CDR3 in DNA: TGCAACGTAAGCGACTCGGGACTAGCGGGAGGGTCCCTACAAGAGACCCAGTACTTC. As protein: CNVSDSGLAGGSLQETQYF.